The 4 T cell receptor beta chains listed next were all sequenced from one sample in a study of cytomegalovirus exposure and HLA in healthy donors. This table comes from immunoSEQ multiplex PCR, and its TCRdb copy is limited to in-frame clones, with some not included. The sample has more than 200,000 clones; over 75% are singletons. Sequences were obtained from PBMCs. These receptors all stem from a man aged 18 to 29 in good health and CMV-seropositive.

In DNA form, the CDR3 reads TGTGCCAGCAGCGTAGTCCCCCGGGAGGGTATTTACGAGCAGTACTTC. Residues: CASSVVPREGIYEQYF. The chain couples TRBV9 to TRBJ2-7; the match to TRBD2 covers 8 bases. The germline gives CDR1 SGDLS, CDR2 YYNGEE. CDR3 length: 16 residues. V gave up 0 bases and J gave up 4 bases; unmatched junction bases: 9.

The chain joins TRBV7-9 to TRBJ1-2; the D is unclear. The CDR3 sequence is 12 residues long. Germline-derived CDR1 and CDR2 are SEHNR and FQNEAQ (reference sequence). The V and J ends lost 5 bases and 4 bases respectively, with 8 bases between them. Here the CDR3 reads CASSVGIYGYTF. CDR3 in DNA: TGTGCCAGCAGCGTCGGGATCTATGGCTACACCTTC.

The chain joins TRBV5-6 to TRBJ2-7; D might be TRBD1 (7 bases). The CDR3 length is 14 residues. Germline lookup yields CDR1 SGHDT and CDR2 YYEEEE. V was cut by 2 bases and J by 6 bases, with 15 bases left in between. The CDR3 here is CASSFQGGSAEQYF. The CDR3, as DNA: TGTGCCAGCAGCTTCCAGGGGGGATCGGCCGAGCAGTACTTC.

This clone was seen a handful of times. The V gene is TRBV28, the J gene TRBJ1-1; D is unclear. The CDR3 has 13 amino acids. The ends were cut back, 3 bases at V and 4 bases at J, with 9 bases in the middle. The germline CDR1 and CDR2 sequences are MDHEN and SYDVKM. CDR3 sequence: CASSFSVSTEAFF. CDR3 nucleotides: TGTGCCAGCAGTTTTAGTGTTTCCACTGAAGCTTTCTTT.